A single sample gave rise to the 23 T cell receptor beta chains below, sequenced in a study of a mutant IDH1 vaccine in newly diagnosed glioma. What these receptors recognize is not known. Time point specified: week 11, during vaccination. The vaccine gave 300 ug of a 20-mer mutant IDH1 peptide subcutaneously per dose. Here immunoSEQ multiplex PCR was the method, and the copy in TCRdb shows in-frame clones only, minus some. This sample has around 130,000 clones, with just under 80% found just once. Sequenced material: PBMCs, taken from a glioma patient whose treatment included an IDH1 peptide vaccine. All receptors derive from a man between 35 and 55 years old with glioma.

The chain joins TRBV5-4 to TRBJ2-3; 12 bases match TRBD2. CDR1 SGHNT and CDR2 YYREEE come from the germline V gene (reference sequence). V shed 4 bases and J 3 bases; nucleotides not matched to a gene: 3. This CDR3 region has 15 residues. The CDR3 spells CASSIGTSGTDTQYF. CDR3 bases: TGTGCCAGCAGCATAGGGACTAGCGGGACAGATACGCAGTATTTT.

The chain combines TRBV5-1 with TRBJ2-3, with D perhaps TRBD2 (5 bases). V was pared by 1 base and J by 3 bases, with 6 bases between. The CDR3 length is 13 residues. CDR1 and CDR2 from the germline V gene are SGHRS and YFSETQ. CDR3 sequence reads: CASSLSGTDTQYF. CDR3 in DNA: TGCGCCAGCAGCTTGTCGGGGACAGATACGCAGTATTTT. Drawing the rest from reference TRBV5-1 and TRBJ2-3, the complete variable domain is KAGVTQTPRYLIKTRGQQVTLSCSPISGHRSVSWYQQTPGQGLQFLFEYFSETQRNKGNFPGRFSGRQFSNSRSEMNVSTLELGDSALYLCASSLSGTDTQYFGPGTRLTVL.

This clone was seen more than once but under ten times. J is TRBJ2-2 and V is TRBV30; D is unresolved. Between the trimmed V and J ends, which lost 0 bases and 3 bases, there was a span of 11 bases. The germline V gene has CDR1 GTSNPN and CDR2 SVGIG (reference sequence). The CDR3 totals 15 residues. The CDR3, as DNA: TGTGCCTGGAGTGTACGGCGCAGAGACACCGGGGAGCTGTTTTTT. This encodes CAWSVRRRDTGELFF.

This sequence joins TRBV19 and TRBJ1-5; 9 bases are shared with TRBD1. Germline V CDR1 and CDR2: LNHDA, SQIVND (reference sequence). The CDR3 has 15 amino acids. The V segment lost 5 bases and the J segment 7 bases; nucleotides outside the gene matches: 9. In DNA form, the CDR3 reads TGTGCCAGTAGTCTCGGGACAGGGATCGGGCAGCCCCAGCATTTT. Its protein is CASSLGTGIGQPQHF. Full variable domain (missing parts from reference TRBV19 and TRBJ1-5): DGGITQSPKYLFRKEGQNVTLSCEQNLNHDAMYWYRQDPGQGLRLIYYSQIVNDFQKGDIAEGYSVSREKKESFPLTVTSAQKNPTAFYLCASSLGTGIGQPQHFGDGTRLSIL.

This chain joins TRBV6-6 and TRBJ1-6; D is ambiguous. V gave up 5 bases and J gave up 0 bases, with 5 bases separating them. The CDR3 has 14 amino acids. The germline V gene encodes CDR1 MNHNY and CDR2 SVGAGI (reference sequence). Here the CDR3 DNA reads TGTGCCAGCAGTCAGAGCTCCTATAATTCACCCCTCCACTTT. Amino acid sequence: CASSQSSYNSPLHF.

The V call is TRBV11-2, the J call TRBJ1-5; no clear D. This CDR3 spans 17 amino acids. Germline V gene sequence: CDR1 SGHAT, CDR2 FQNNGV. Trimming left V 3 bases short and J 4 bases short, with 19 bases between. CDR3 in amino acids: CASSFRMEWTRNQPQHF. The CDR3 nucleotides read TGTGCCAGCAGCTTCCGCATGGAGTGGACGCGTAATCAGCCCCAGCATTTT.

This chain joins TRBV5-1 and TRBJ2-6; no definite D call. The CDR3 spans 11 residues. Germline V gives CDR1 SGHRS, CDR2 YFSETQ. The V end lost 4 bases, the J end lost 10 bases, and 6 bases lay between the germline ends. CDR3 protein: CASSDGNVLTF. CDR3 coding DNA: TGCGCCAGCAGCGACGGTAACGTCCTGACTTTC.

The chain employs TRBV7-2 and TRBJ2-2; the D is unclear. This CDR3 region has 14 residues. With 1 base removed from V and 3 bases from J, the gap between germline ends came to 6 bases. Germline V CDR1 and CDR2: SGHTA, FQGNSA. CDR3 in amino acids: CASSLGSDTGELFF. The DNA for the CDR3 is TGTGCCAGCAGCTTAGGTTCTGACACCGGGGAGCTGTTTTTT. The whole variable domain, remainder taken from reference TRBV7-2 and TRBJ2-2, is GAGVSQSPSNKVTEKGKDVELRCDPISGHTALYWYRQSLGQGLEFLIYFQGNSAPDKSGLPSDRFSAERTGGSVSTLTIQRTQQEDSAVYLCASSLGSDTGELFFGEGSRLTVL.

This CDR3 reads CASSPEPGGNTEAFF. CDR3 sequence (DNA): TGTGCCAGCAGCCCGGAGCCAGGGGGGAACACTGAAGCTTTCTTT. This chain connects TRBV11-3 to TRBJ1-1; TRBD1 agrees at 7 bases. The CDR3 runs to 15 residues. V shed 5 bases and J 1 base; nucleotides not matched to a gene: 7. Germline assignment: CDR1 SGHNT and CDR2 YENEEA.

This clone turned up a few times. V usage is TRBV30 and J usage is TRBJ1-5; D is ambiguous. The germline gives CDR1 GTSNPN, CDR2 SVGIG (reference sequence). The V gene lost 1 base and the J gene lost 1 base, with 8 bases spanning the gap. The CDR3 covers 14 residues. CDR3 nucleotide sequence: TGTGCCTGGAGTGGAGGGCTGAGCAATCAGCCCCAGCATTTT. Amino acids: CAWSGGLSNQPQHF.

The chain employs TRBV28 and TRBJ1-1, with D unclear. The CDR3 is made up of 15 amino acids. CDR1 is MDHEN, CDR2 SYDVKM, per germline. The V gene lost 1 base and the J gene lost 1 base, with 10 bases spanning the gap. The CDR3 DNA sequence: TGTGCCAGCAGTTTATCTTTACTTGGGAACACTGAAGCTTTCTTT. This gives the protein CASSLSLLGNTEAFF.

The chain uses TRBV4-3 and TRBJ1-1, with 10 positions matching TRBD1. With V trimmed by 5 bases and J by 5 bases, 17 bases remained unmatched. The CDR3 sequence is 18 residues long. Germline V gives CDR1 LGHNA, CDR2 YSLEER. This CDR3 is CASSAHGDRGFSGTEAFF. In nucleotides, the CDR3 is TGCGCCAGCAGCGCCCACGGGGACAGGGGATTTTCTGGGACTGAAGCTTTCTTT.

V usage is TRBV7-2 and J usage is TRBJ2-1; no clear D. This CDR3 is built from 13 residues. V was shortened by 5 bases and J by 5 bases, with 10 bases between the two germline ends. Per the germline V gene, CDR1 is SGHTA and CDR2 is FQGNSA. The CDR3 sequence: CASSLDFNNEQFF. CDR3 coding DNA: TGTGCCAGCAGCCTCGACTTTAACAATGAGCAGTTCTTC.

The chain is built from TRBV27 and TRBJ2-7, with TRBD2 matching 12 bases. Germline V lookup: CDR1 MNHEY, CDR2 SMNVEV (reference sequence). The CDR3 sequence is 15 residues long. V shed 5 bases, J shed 3 bases, and the junction held 5 bases outside the gene matches. CDR3 in DNA: TGTGCCAGCAGTACGAGGACTAGCGGGATCTACGAGCAGTACTTC. Its translation is CASSTRTSGIYEQYF.

The gene calls are TRBV19 and TRBJ2-2, with a weak D call TRBD1 (5 bases). The length of the CDR3 is 14 residues. Germline V gene data show CDR1 as LNHDA and CDR2 as SQIVND (reference sequence). Trimming left V 3 bases short and J 0 bases short, with 5 bases between. CDR3 sequence (DNA): TGTGCCAGTAGTATGACAGCGAACACCGGGGAGCTGTTTTTT. This translates into CASSMTANTGELFF.

This clone was observed a few times. J is TRBJ2-7 and V is TRBV5-4; 13 bases line up with TRBD2. There are 15 residues in the CDR3. CDR1 and CDR2 from the germline V gene are SGHNT and YYREEE (reference sequence). The V segment lost 1 base and the J segment 4 bases; nucleotides outside the gene matches: 2. The chain's CDR3 is CASSLTSGRGYEQYF. CDR3 DNA: TGTGCCAGCAGCTTGACTAGCGGGAGGGGGTACGAGCAGTACTTC.

The chain is built from TRBV5-4 and TRBJ1-1; D call uncertain. The CDR3 length is 11 residues. CDR1 is SGHNT, CDR2 YYREEE, per germline (reference sequence). Trimming took off 4 bases at V and 10 bases at J, with 11 bases between the two ends. The chain's CDR3 is CASSPGKGAFF. In DNA form, the CDR3 reads TGTGCCAGCAGCCCCGGGAAAGGAGCTTTCTTT.

V is TRBV6-5 and J is TRBJ2-7; D is possibly TRBD1 (6 bases). Deletions cut 4 bases from V and 6 bases from J, with 16 bases between. Germline-derived CDR1 and CDR2 are MNHEY and SVGAGI. CDR3 length: 14 residues. This CDR3 is CASSLLRGRTEQYF. CDR3 bases: TGTGCCAGCAGTTTGCTCAGGGGTCGTACCGAGCAGTACTTC.

Only a few counts were recorded for this clone. This chain joins TRBV19 and TRBJ2-1, with D possibly matching TRBD1 (6 bases). Deletions cut 10 bases from V and 0 bases from J, with 16 bases between. Germline V gene data show CDR1 as LNHDA and CDR2 as SQIVND (reference sequence). The length of the CDR3 is 15 residues. CDR3 nucleotides: TGTGCCACTAGAATCGACAGGAGCTCCTACAATGAGCAGTTCTTC. This gives the protein CATRIDRSSYNEQFF.

This clone was seen more than once but under ten times. V usage is TRBV7-8 and J usage is TRBJ2-7; 10 bases line up with TRBD2. Trimming at V came to 2 bases and at J to 4 bases, leaving 2 bases not matched to a gene. The CDR3 covers 14 residues. Germline V lookup: CDR1 SGHVS, CDR2 FQNEAQ. CDR3 sequence: CASSLLAGAYEQYF. As DNA, the CDR3 is TGTGCCAGCAGCTTACTAGCGGGAGCTTACGAGCAGTACTTC. The full variable domain, with the rest looked up from reference TRBV7-8 and TRBJ2-7, is GAGVSQSPRYKVAKRGQDVALRCDPISGHVSLFWYQQALGQGPEFLTYFQNEAQLDKSGLPSDRFFAERPEGSVSTLKIQRTQQEDSAVYLCASSLLAGAYEQYFGPGTRLTVT.

This clone has a handful of counts. The genes are TRBV19 and TRBJ1-3; possible D gene TRBD1, 6 bases. Germline V CDR1 and CDR2: LNHDA, SQIVND (reference sequence). V was trimmed by 7 bases and J by 2 bases, leaving 12 bases between them. The CDR3 runs 14 residues. Here the CDR3 reads CASTKTGTGNTIYF. The CDR3 DNA sequence: TGTGCCAGTACAAAAACAGGGACTGGAAACACCATATATTTT.

This chain connects TRBV30 to TRBJ2-5; the D is unclear. The better agreement between TRBJ2-7 and the DNA end casts doubt on the J call. The CDR3 runs to 14 residues. CDR1 and CDR2 (germline): GTSNPN, SVGIG (reference sequence). The CDR3 protein is CAWSVLRSSYEQYF. The CDR3 coding sequence is TGTGCCTGGAGTGTACTGCGGAGCTCCTACGAGCAGTACTTC.

This clone was detected only once. The chain links TRBV28 to TRBJ2-3; D is unresolved. V was pared by 6 bases and J by 4 bases, with 11 bases between. There are 13 residues in the CDR3. The germline CDR1 and CDR2 sequences are MDHEN and SYDVKM. The CDR3 reads CASSPSIPDTQYF. The CDR3 region has the DNA TGTGCCAGCAGCCCCTCCATCCCAGATACGCAGTATTTT.